A single TCR beta chain is shown here with its context. As yet, its antigen is unknown. The data originate from a study of cytotoxic CD8 clonotypes in ibrutinib-treated CLL. Study-level information: After median approximately 6 years, approximately 14 stayed in remission, about 12 progressed; responses about 25 partial, 2 complete. Among the samples, the mean was approximately 250,000 productive templates and roughly 96,000 productive rearrangements.

With sequencing, the targeted depth ranged from 1 in 200,000 to 1 in 1 million T cells. Profiled with immunoSEQ multiplex PCR; TCRdb holds only in-frame clones, not every one. This table has around 70,000 clones, roughly two thirds appearing once. The CDR3 is 13 amino acids. Trimming took off 4 bases at V and 2 bases at J, with 9 bases between the two ends. Germline V gives CDR1 SGDLS, CDR2 YYNGEE. Study-level results: Collection times varied between progressing and sustained-remission patients.

Here the sequenced sample was PBMCs, taken after 12 months of ibrutinib treatment. This chain links TRBV9 with TRBJ1-2; D perhaps matches TRBD1 (6 bases). The receptor comes from a human donor with chronic lymphocytic leukemia. This CDR3 reads CASSHGTNYGYTF. The CDR3 DNA reads TGTGCCAGCAGCCACGGGACAAACTATGGCTACACCTTC.